One and the same sample provided the 32 T cell receptor beta chains below, sequenced in a study of T cells in Graves' hyperthyroidism and ophthalmopathy. Researchers took RNA transcripts and amplified the TCR beta CDR3 regions from them. A set of HTBI primers served as the primers for a first-round RT-PCR of the TCR CDR3. From the multiplex PCR reads, TCRdb called clonotypes with MiXCR, one entry per CDR3 protein. The sample consists of about 620,000 distinct CDR3 sequences, roughly 15% of them appearing once. Sequences were obtained from blood. All receptors come from a woman in her twenties or thirties with Graves' hyperthyroidism.

There are many counts of this clonotype. The chain has TRBV5-1 and TRBJ2-1; maybe TRBD2 (8 bases). Deletions cut 2 bases from V and 13 bases from J, with 25 bases between. CDR3 size: 16 residues. Germline V gene data show CDR1 as SGHRS and CDR2 as YFSETQ. The CDR3 loop reads CASSFGAGERRGEQFF. The CDR3 bases are TGCGCCAGCAGCTTTGGAGCGGGAGAGCGCAGGGGGGAACAGTTCTTC.

This clonotype was counted ten times or more. This chain joins TRBV2 and TRBJ2-5; TRBD2 matches 12 bases. Germline V gene lookup returns CDR1 SNHLY and CDR2 FYNNEI. The CDR3 sequence is 15 residues long. J was trimmed by 5 bases and V by 5 bases; bases with no gene match: 6. The CDR3 DNA is TGTGCCAGCAGTCGTCTAGCGGGAGGGCGTGAGACCCAGTACTTC. Its translation is CASSRLAGGRETQYF. Combining the CDR3 with reference TRBV2 and TRBJ2-5 gives the whole variable domain EPEVTQTPSHQVTQMGQEVILRCVPISNHLYFYWYRQILGQKVEFLVSFYNNEISEKSEIFDDQFSVERPDGSNFTLKIRSTKLEDSAMYFCASSRLAGGRETQYFGPGTRLLVL.

For this clonotype: A much bigger clone sits one base away, suggesting this may be a read error. The CDR3 here is CASSSPEELFF. CDR3 in DNA: TGTGCCAGCAGTTCCCCCGAGGAGCTGTTTTTT. The chain employs TRBV28 and TRBJ2-2; unclear D gene. Trimming removed 4 bases from V and 10 bases from J, with 7 bases in between. The CDR3 sequence is 11 residues long. Germline-derived CDR1 and CDR2 are MDHEN and SYDVKM.

This clonotype has at least ten counts. The V and J genes are TRBV6-2 or TRBV6-3 and TRBJ2-7, with 8 bases identical to TRBD1. Per the germline V gene, CDR1 is MNHEY and CDR2 is SVGEGT. Trimming at V came to 0 bases and at J to 2 bases, leaving 6 bases not matched to a gene. The CDR3 is 16 residues long. The CDR3 loop is CASSYSFGTGTYEQYF. In DNA, the CDR3 is TGTGCCAGCAGTTACTCGTTCGGGACAGGCACCTACGAGCAGTACTTC.

This clonotype was counted many times. The rearrangement joins TRBV7-9 to TRBJ2-1; D possibly uses TRBD1 or TRBD2 (5 bases each). The CDR3 is made up of 15 amino acids. Germline CDR1 SEHNR, CDR2 FQNEAQ (reference sequence). Trimming shortened V by 5 bases and J by 3 bases, and 14 bases separated the two germline ends. CDR3 sequence (DNA): TGTGCCAGCAGCCCCCGGGACGGACTCTACAATGAGCAGTTCTTC. Protein product: CASSPRDGLYNEQFF.

The V and J genes are TRBV19 and TRBJ1-5, with 8 nucleotides matching TRBD1. The germline V gene encodes CDR1 LNHDA and CDR2 SQIVND (reference sequence). There are 17 residues in the CDR3. The ends lost 4 bases at V and 1 base at J; junction bases unmatched: 9. The CDR3 spells CASSRTGRMVSNQPQHF. The CDR3 nucleotides read TGTGCCAGTAGTAGGACAGGGAGGATGGTCAGCAATCAGCCCCAGCATTTT.

Worth noting for this clonotype: At one of its ends the junction is not consistent with the germline gene, which may arise from a read error. The chain carries TRBV6-2 or TRBV6-3 and TRBJ2-1, with D maybe TRBD2 (6 bases). The CDR3 extends over 21 amino acids. Germline V gene lookup returns CDR1 MNHEY and CDR2 SVGEGT. CDR3 sequence reads: CPSSNQLGGPFKASSYNEQFF. CDR3 bases: TGTCCCAGCAGTAACCAACTAGGAGGGCCTTTTAAAGCGAGCTCCTACAATGAGCAGTTCTTC.

This clonotype was observed many times. The chain carries TRBV7-2 and TRBJ1-3; D remains unclear. From germline, CDR1 is SGHTA and CDR2 FQGNSA. V was trimmed by 3 bases and J by 2 bases, leaving 11 bases between them. The length of the CDR3 is 15 residues. The CDR3 region is CASSFSGGAGNTIYF. The CDR3 coding sequence is TGTGCCAGCAGCTTTAGCGGAGGAGCTGGAAACACCATATATTTT.

The J gene is TRBJ2-1, the V gene TRBV2; 9 bases match TRBD2. This CDR3 contains 15 residues. The V gene's germline CDR1 is SNHLY and CDR2 FYNNEI. Trimming cost V 8 bases and J 2 bases; bases outside gene matches: 7. The CDR3 spells CASVLAGIAYNEQFF. CDR3 coding DNA: TGTGCCAGCGTTCTAGCGGGAATAGCCTACAATGAGCAGTTCTTC.

This clonotype was observed many times. The chain has TRBV7-2 and TRBJ2-7; 9 bases match TRBD1. This CDR3 region has 15 residues. From germline, CDR1 is SGHTA and CDR2 FQGNSA. The V gene end was trimmed by 3 bases and the J gene end by 3 bases; junction bases not matched to a gene: 6. The DNA of the CDR3 is TGTGCCAGCAGCTTTGGGACAGGGTCCGGCTACGAGCAGTACTTC. Amino acids: CASSFGTGSGYEQYF.

This clonotype was observed a few times. The chain recombines TRBV15 with TRBJ2-6; D possibly corresponds to TRBD1 (6 bases). CDR1 LNHNV and CDR2 YYDKDF come from the germline V gene (reference sequence). The CDR3 extends over 17 amino acids. The germline V and J ends were trimmed by 4 bases and 2 bases, with 15 bases remaining between them. The CDR3: CATSITGQGPGANVLTF. Written as DNA, the CDR3 is TGTGCCACCAGCATCACAGGGCAAGGCCCTGGGGCCAACGTCCTGACTTTC.

The sample holds many counts of this clonotype. The gene calls are TRBV28 and TRBJ2-1; the D call may be TRBD1 or TRBD2 (5 bases each). Germline CDR1 is MDHEN and CDR2 is SYDVKM. V gave up 3 bases and J gave up 7 bases, with 10 bases separating them. The CDR3 runs to 13 residues. The CDR3 nucleotides read TGTGCCAGCAGTTTTCGGGGACCGAATGAGCAGTTCTTC. Protein product: CASSFRGPNEQFF.

In nucleotides, the CDR3 is TGTGCCAGTAGTATCTTTACTAGCGGGAGACTCGCCTACAATGAGCAGTTCTTC. It specifies CASSIFTSGRLAYNEQFF. This chain links TRBV19 with TRBJ2-1; 11 bases fit TRBD2. The ends lost 3 bases at V and 2 bases at J; junction bases unmatched: 9. CDR3 length: 18 residues. CDR1 and CDR2 from the germline V gene are LNHDA and SQIVND (reference sequence).

This clonotype was detected only a few times. Here the CDR3 reads CSARDLGLAGFESYNEQFF. CDR3 DNA sequence: TGCAGTGCTAGAGATCTCGGCCTAGCGGGATTTGAGTCCTACAATGAGCAGTTCTTC. The V gene is TRBV20-1, the J gene TRBJ2-1; 9 bases align to TRBD2. With 0 bases clipped from V and 1 base from J, the junction kept 13 bases outside the gene matches. This CDR3 comprises 19 residues. Germline CDR1 and CDR2: DFQATT and SNEGSKA (reference sequence).

This clonotype was observed at least ten times. This chain connects TRBV7-8 to TRBJ1-1; tentatively, D is TRBD1 (5 bases). Trimming shortened V by 5 bases and J by 4 bases, and 20 bases separated the two germline ends. This CDR3 contains 16 residues. From germline, CDR1 is SGHVS and CDR2 FQNEAQ. CDR3 sequence (DNA): TGTGCCAGCAGCCTACGGACGGGTAGGAGGGGCACTGAAGCTTTCTTT. Its protein is CASSLRTGRRGTEAFF.

In this sample, this clonotype turned up many times. The chain has TRBV6-1 and TRBJ2-2, with D uncertain. Between the trimmed V and J ends, which lost 6 bases and 5 bases, there was a span of 7 bases. This CDR3 is built from 12 residues. Per germline, CDR1 MNHNS and CDR2 SASEGT. CDR3 protein: CASRQITGELFF. In DNA, the CDR3 is TGTGCCAGCAGACAAATAACCGGGGAGCTGTTTTTT.

This clonotype was seen at least ten times. This sequence joins TRBV11-2 and TRBJ2-5; 8 bases are a match to TRBD2. J was trimmed by 5 bases and V by 1 base; bases with no gene match: 6. The germline V gene encodes CDR1 SGHAT and CDR2 FQNNGV. The CDR3 is 15 amino acids. For the CDR3, the DNA is TGTGCCAGCAGCTTAGGCCGTAGCGGGACGGAGACCCAGTACTTC. Protein sequence: CASSLGRSGTETQYF.

J is TRBJ2-7 and V is TRBV5-1; D remains unclear. Germline CDR1 SGHRS, CDR2 YFSETQ. CDR3 size: 15 residues. Trimming stripped 0 bases from V and 0 bases from J, with 10 bases between. The CDR3 nucleotides read TGCGCCAGCAGCTTGGACGACGGATACTCCTACGAGCAGTACTTC. It translates to CASSLDDGYSYEQYF.

A few counts support this clonotype. The V call is TRBV27, the J call TRBJ1-4, with D maybe TRBD1 (6 bases). Germline assignment: CDR1 MNHEY and CDR2 SMNVEV (reference sequence). V was trimmed by 6 bases and J by 4 bases, leaving 12 bases between them. The CDR3 is 14 amino acids. CDR3 in DNA: TGTGCCAGCAGCATACGACAGGTTAATGAAAAACTGTTTTTT. Translated: CASSIRQVNEKLFF.

This clonotype has ten or more counts. The chain combines TRBV2 with TRBJ2-1; D is ambiguous. This CDR3 contains 11 residues. The ends were cut back, 4 bases at V and 8 bases at J, with 6 bases in the middle. The germline V gene encodes CDR1 SNHLY and CDR2 FYNNEI. The CDR3 sequence: CASSVRDEQFF. CDR3 nucleotides: TGTGCCAGCAGTGTCAGAGATGAGCAGTTCTTC. Full variable domain (outside the CDR3, taken from reference TRBV2 and TRBJ2-1): EPEVTQTPSHQVTQMGQEVILRCVPISNHLYFYWYRQILGQKVEFLVSFYNNEISEKSEIFDDQFSVERPDGSNFTLKIRSTKLEDSAMYFCASSVRDEQFFGPGTRLTVL.

V is TRBV6-1 and J is TRBJ2-5; 14 nucleotides agree with TRBD2. The germline gives CDR1 MNHNS, CDR2 SASEGT. This CDR3 region has 15 residues. Germline trimming cut 6 bases from V and 6 bases from J; bases unmatched to any gene: 6. The CDR3 region is CASSGLAGGGQTQYF. The CDR3 DNA sequence: TGTGCCAGCAGCGGACTAGCGGGAGGAGGGCAGACCCAGTACTTC.

Ten or more counts support this clonotype. The rearrangement joins TRBV11-2 to TRBJ2-2; 7 positions agree with TRBD1. The CDR3 consists of 16 residues. CDR1 is SGHAT, CDR2 FQNNGV, per germline. V lost 1 base and J lost 1; bases outside the gene matches: 3. The CDR3 sequence: CASSLVGQRNTGELFF. In DNA, the CDR3 is TGTGCCAGCAGCTTAGTGGGACAGAGGAACACCGGGGAGCTGTTTTTT.

This clonotype was seen a handful of times. The V gene is TRBV7-8, the J gene TRBJ2-2; 14 positions match TRBD2. The CDR3 covers 18 residues. J lost 3 bases, V lost 5 bases, and 8 bases had no gene match. Germline loops: CDR1 SGHVS, CDR2 FQNEAQ. CDR3 amino acids: CASSPGLAGGWDTGELFF. The DNA of the CDR3 is TGTGCCAGCAGCCCCGGACTAGCGGGAGGCTGGGACACCGGGGAGCTGTTTTTT.

The sample holds a few counts of this clonotype. V and J are TRBV6-1 and TRBJ2-7; tentatively, D is TRBD1 (6 bases). Trimming left V 6 bases short and J 2 bases short, with 20 bases between. This CDR3 has 16 amino acids. Germline CDR1 is MNHNS and CDR2 is SASEGT. The DNA for the CDR3 is TGTGCCAGCAGACCCGGGGTGACAGGAACTGCCTACGAGCAGTACTTC. It encodes CASRPGVTGTAYEQYF.

This clonotype was counted many times. The J gene is TRBJ2-7, the V gene TRBV20-1; the D gene is possibly TRBD2 (6 bases). Germline CDR1 reads DFQATT; CDR2 reads SNEGSKA (reference sequence). CDR3 length: 12 residues. The germline V and J ends were trimmed by 5 bases and 6 bases, with 14 bases remaining between them. CDR3 coding DNA: TGCAGTGCTCCGGGGGTAGAAAGCGAGCAGTACTTC. Amino acid sequence: CSAPGVESEQYF.

At least ten counts were recorded for this clonotype. V is TRBV5-6 and J is TRBJ2-7; D tentatively reads TRBD1 or TRBD2 (5 bases each). Trimming pared 0 bases from V and 5 bases from J, leaving 18 bases between. The CDR3 contains 16 residues. Per the germline V gene, CDR1 is SGHDT and CDR2 is YYEEEE. The chain's CDR3 is CASSLAGASRYDEQYF. The CDR3 region has the DNA TGTGCCAGCAGCTTGGCCGGGGCTAGTAGGTACGACGAGCAGTACTTC.

The chain combines TRBV25-1 with TRBJ1-2; 8 bases are shared with TRBD1. Germline assignment: CDR1 MGHDK and CDR2 SYGVNS. V was pared by 6 bases and J by 4 bases, with 7 bases of the junction left unmatched. CDR3 length: 14 residues. The CDR3, as DNA: TGTGCCAGCAGGCAAGACAGGGGATCCTATGGCTACACCTTC. It yields the protein CASRQDRGSYGYTF.

The genes are TRBV5-6 and TRBJ2-2, with D maybe TRBD1 (5 bases). Trimming removed 6 bases from V and 0 bases from J, with 9 bases in between. The CDR3 is 14 residues long. Germline V lookup: CDR1 SGHDT, CDR2 YYEEEE. CDR3 nucleotide sequence: TGTGCCAGCATAAGACAGACGAACACCGGGGAGCTGTTTTTT. As protein: CASIRQTNTGELFF.

The chain carries TRBV7-2 and TRBJ1-1; D may be TRBD1 (6 bases). Trimming pared 4 bases from V and 4 bases from J, leaving 10 bases between. CDR3 length: 13 amino acids. Germline assignment: CDR1 SGHTA and CDR2 FQGNSA. CDR3 sequence: CASSSGESTEAFF. CDR3 nucleotides: TGTGCCAGCAGCTCAGGGGAGAGCACTGAAGCTTTCTTT.

About this clonotype: One end of the junction varies from germline; a read error may be responsible. CDR3 sequence (DNA): TGTGCCAGCAGTTTAATATGGACTACTGGATACAATGAGCAGCTCTTC. Protein: CASSLIWTTGYNEQLF. The chain combines TRBV12-3 or TRBV12-4 with TRBJ2-1; tentatively, D is TRBD2 (6 bases). There are 16 residues in the CDR3.

The chain is built from TRBV9 and TRBJ2-3; 7 nucleotides align to TRBD2. CDR3 size: 16 residues. Germline V gene data show CDR1 as SGDLS and CDR2 as YYNGEE. Trimming took 0 bases from V and 1 from J; bases not matched to a gene: 5. The CDR3 DNA reads TGTGCCAGCAGCGTAGTATCGGGGGGTGGCACAGATACGCAGTATTTT. Protein sequence: CASSVVSGGGTDTQYF.

This clonotype was seen only a few times. The chain's CDR3 is CALDRGWSGNTIYF. In nucleotides, the CDR3 is TGTGCCCTCGACAGGGGCTGGTCTGGAAACACCATATATTTT. The V and J genes are TRBV30 and TRBJ1-3; TRBD1 aligns across 8 bases. CDR1 and CDR2 (germline): GTSNPN, SVGIG (reference sequence). The CDR3 spans 14 residues. V lost 8 bases, J lost 1 base, and 7 bases stayed unmatched.